This passage covers 23 T cell receptor beta chains from one sample sequenced in a study of regulatory dendritic cells for organ transplantation. Sequencing used immunoSEQ multiplex PCR; TCRdb keeps in-frame clones, though not all of them. The table has 30,000 to 40,000 clones, about 89% seen once. The sequenced sample was naive CD4+ T cells from blood. This sample's subset: CD45RA+ naive T cells. These receptors all come from a human donor in good health.

The V and J genes are TRBV10-1 and TRBJ2-1, with 10 bases matching TRBD2. The CDR3 loop spans 16 amino acids. CDR1 and CDR2 from the germline V gene are WNHNN and SYGVQD (reference sequence). V shed 3 bases and J 0 bases; nucleotides not matched to a gene: 2. The CDR3 reads CASSEASGSSYNEQFF. The DNA of the CDR3 is TGCGCCAGCAGTGAAGCTAGCGGGAGCTCCTACAATGAGCAGTTCTTC.

V usage is TRBV5-4 and J usage is TRBJ2-1, with 10 bases fitting TRBD2. Germline V gene sequence: CDR1 SGHNT, CDR2 YYREEE (reference sequence). The ends lost 5 bases at V and 4 bases at J; junction bases unmatched: 6. The CDR3 contains 15 residues. CDR3: CASSPLSGGYNEQFF. In DNA form, the CDR3 reads TGTGCCAGCAGTCCCCTTAGCGGGGGGTACAATGAGCAGTTCTTC.

This chain joins TRBV18 and TRBJ2-1, with 7 nucleotides matching TRBD2. Unmatched junction bases numbered 7, after V lost 2 bases and J lost 0 bases. In germline, CDR1 is KGHSH, CDR2 LQKENI. The CDR3 contains 17 residues. CDR3 DNA sequence: TGTGCCAGCTCACCAGCTAGCGGATTAAGCTCCTACAATGAGCAGTTCTTC. Translated: CASSPASGLSSYNEQFF.

The CDR3 sequence is CASSLTAPGETQYF. Written as DNA, the CDR3 is TGTGCCAGCAGCTTAACTGCGCCTGGGGAGACCCAGTACTTC. J is TRBJ2-5 and V is TRBV7-3; D remains ambiguous. The germline V and J ends were trimmed by 0 bases and 5 bases, with 10 bases remaining between them. CDR3 size: 14 residues. Looked up from germline, CDR1 is SGHTA and CDR2 is FQGTGA.

The chain recombines TRBV2 with TRBJ2-5; D tentatively fits TRBD1 or TRBD2 (6 bases each). CDR1 SNHLY and CDR2 FYNNEI come from the germline V gene. CDR3 length equals 12 residues. V was shortened by 6 bases and J by 5 bases, with 10 bases between the two germline ends. The CDR3 spells CASRGGGETQYF. CDR3 bases: TGTGCCAGCAGAGGGGGAGGCGAGACCCAGTACTTC.

V usage is TRBV12-5 and J usage is TRBJ1-1; D remains ambiguous. The CDR3 contains 14 residues. V was cut by 6 bases and J by 3 bases, with 14 bases left in between. Germline CDR1 LGHNT, CDR2 FRNRAP. CDR3 sequence reads: CASGMEMGHTEAFF. CDR3 nucleotides: TGTGCTAGTGGCATGGAAATGGGTCACACTGAAGCTTTCTTT.

This chain uses TRBV7-3 with TRBJ2-1, with TRBD2 matching over 12 bases. Germline-derived CDR1 and CDR2 are SGHTA and FQGTGA. V lost 5 bases and J lost 7; bases outside the gene matches: 6. The length of the CDR3 is 15 residues. The CDR3 DNA follows: TGTGCCAGCAGCCTGAGGACTAGCGGGACGAATGAGCAGTTCTTC. Translated, it gives CASSLRTSGTNEQFF.

This sequence joins TRBV16 and TRBJ2-4; D possibly uses TRBD1 or TRBD2 (6 bases each). V was pared by 1 base and J by 0 bases, with 13 bases between. The CDR3 has 17 residues. Germline V gives CDR1 KGHSY, CDR2 FQNENV. The CDR3 loop reads CASSQFSGGLAKNIQYF. The CDR3 DNA is TGTGCCAGCAGCCAATTCTCCGGGGGCCTAGCCAAAAACATTCAGTACTTC.

The V call is TRBV29-1, the J call TRBJ2-1; perhaps TRBD2 as D (6 bases). Trimming shortened V by 4 bases and J by 7 bases, and 17 bases separated the two germline ends. This CDR3 region has 14 residues. CDR1 and CDR2 (germline): SQVTM, ANQGSEA. CDR3 coding DNA: TGCAGCGTTGTGGGGGGACGGGAATCGAATGAGCAGTTCTTC. It translates to CSVVGGRESNEQFF.

The chain uses TRBV20-1 and TRBJ2-1, with D hard to call. The CDR3 has 11 residues. Germline CDR1 is DFQATT and CDR2 is SNEGSKA (reference sequence). Deletions cut 2 bases from V and 5 bases from J, with 4 bases between. CDR3 residues: CSARIHNEQFF. Written as DNA, the CDR3 is TGCAGTGCTAGAATACACAATGAGCAGTTCTTC.

The sample holds one count of this clone. The chain has TRBV21-1 and TRBJ1-1; the table's D call, TRBD1, was not checked against the DNA. TRBV21-1 is classified as a pseudogene. The CDR3 covers 16 residues. The CDR3 bases are TGTGCCAGCAGCAAAGCGTCCCCAGGGTTGAACACTGAAGCTTTCTTT. The encoded protein is CASSKASPGLNTEAFF.

This clone has just one count. V is TRBV6-5 and J is TRBJ2-3, with 12 bases lining up with TRBD2. From germline, CDR1 is MNHEY and CDR2 SVGAGI. The CDR3 loop spans 15 amino acids. With V trimmed by 3 bases and J by 3 bases, 1 base remained unmatched. CDR3 nucleotides: TGTGCCAGCAGTTATGGACTAGCGGGGACAGATACGCAGTATTTT. Translated, it gives CASSYGLAGTDTQYF.

Only a few counts were recorded for this clone. The chain couples TRBV4-2 to TRBJ1-5, with D possibly matching TRBD1 (5 bases). Germline values: CDR1 LGHNA, CDR2 YNFKEQ. V lost 4 bases, J lost 6 bases, and 13 bases lay in between. The CDR3 has 14 amino acids. CDR3 loop: CASSPGAISQPQHF. DNA of the CDR3: TGTGCCAGCAGCCCCGGGGCAATTAGTCAGCCCCAGCATTTT.

This sequence joins TRBV30 and TRBJ1-2; no definite D call. The CDR3 runs 12 residues. Germline V gene sequence: CDR1 GTSNPN, CDR2 SVGIG (reference sequence). Deletions cut 2 bases from V and 4 bases from J, with 8 bases between. CDR3 coding DNA: TGTGCCTGGAGTTTGGCAGCCTATGGCTACACCTTC. This encodes CAWSLAAYGYTF.

The rearrangement uses TRBV6-5 and TRBJ1-1, with TRBD1 matching over 7 bases. The CDR3 totals 14 residues. The V gene end was trimmed by 2 bases and the J gene end by 4 bases; junction bases not matched to a gene: 4. CDR1 MNHEY and CDR2 SVGAGI come from the germline V gene. The CDR3 DNA reads as TGTGCCAGCAGTTACGAGACAGGGTTCACTGAAGCTTTCTTT. Translated: CASSYETGFTEAFF.

This clone occurred a few times. The chain has TRBV7-2 and TRBJ1-6, with D unresolved. Germline values: CDR1 SGHTA, CDR2 FQGNSA. V was clipped by 4 bases and J by 6 bases, with 7 bases between them. The CDR3 has 13 residues. The CDR3 here is CASSSFGNSPLHF. The CDR3, as DNA: TGTGCCAGCAGCTCGTTTGGTAATTCACCCCTCCACTTT.

J is TRBJ1-6 and V is TRBV6-5, with 8 bases identical to TRBD1. CDR1 MNHEY and CDR2 SVGAGI come from the germline V gene. This CDR3 is 14 amino acids long. With 6 bases clipped from V and 10 bases from J, the junction kept 8 bases outside the gene matches. CDR3 in amino acids: CASRLTGVRSPLHF. CDR3 nucleotide sequence: TGTGCCAGCAGACTGACAGGGGTTAGGTCACCCCTCCACTTT.

CDR3 amino acids: CASKAPGQGVDGYTF. The CDR3 DNA sequence: TGTGCCAGCAAAGCACCAGGACAGGGGGTCGACGGCTACACCTTC. The chain is built from TRBV6-5 and TRBJ1-2; 10 nucleotides line up with TRBD1. The ends lost 7 bases at V and 8 bases at J; junction bases unmatched: 13. The CDR3 is made up of 15 amino acids. Germline CDR1 MNHEY, CDR2 SVGAGI.

The V call is TRBV28, the J call TRBJ2-2; 9 bases match TRBD1. Germline V lookup: CDR1 MDHEN, CDR2 SYDVKM. Trimming at V came to 8 bases and at J to 6 bases, leaving 7 bases not matched to a gene. The CDR3 is 14 amino acids. The CDR3 protein is CASGTTGGPGELFF. In nucleotides, the CDR3 is TGTGCCAGCGGGACTACAGGGGGCCCCGGGGAGCTGTTTTTT.

This chain connects TRBV10-3 to TRBJ2-7; the D is unclear. CDR1 and CDR2 from the germline V gene are ENHRY and SYGVKD. This CDR3 region has 12 residues. V dropped 4 bases and J dropped 5 bases, with 9 bases sitting between them. The CDR3 DNA follows: TGTGCCATCAGTGCGGCCAACAACGAGCAGTACTTC. Its translation is CAISAANNEQYF.

The chain links TRBV28 to TRBJ2-7; D assignment may be TRBD1 or TRBD2 (5 bases each). With 11 bases removed from V and 6 bases from J, the gap between germline ends came to 17 bases. The V gene's germline CDR1 is MDHEN and CDR2 SYDVKM. CDR3 length: 12 amino acids. Here the CDR3 DNA reads TGTGCCGGGTCGCAGGGAGCCCGCGAGCAGTACTTC. Its protein is CAGSQGAREQYF.

The rearrangement joins TRBV11-2 to TRBJ2-3, with TRBD2 identical over 10 bases. J gave up 6 bases and V 4 bases, and 10 bases lay outside the gene matches. CDR3 size: 16 residues. Germline loops: CDR1 SGHAT, CDR2 FQNNGV. CDR3 amino acids: CASSSSGRAFRDTQYF. CDR3 nucleotides: TGTGCCAGCAGCTCCAGCGGGAGGGCCTTTAGGGATACGCAGTATTTT. The whole variable domain, filled in from reference TRBV11-2 and TRBJ2-3, reads EAGVAQSPRYKIIEKRQSVAFWCNPISGHATLYWYQQILGQGPKLLIQFQNNGVVDDSQLPKDRFSAERLKGVDSTLKIQPAKLEDSAVYLCASSSSGRAFRDTQYFGPGTRLTVL.

This chain joins TRBV27 and TRBJ1-2, with TRBD1 matching 8 bases. Trimming cost V 5 bases and J 7 bases; bases outside gene matches: 18. Germline CDR1 MNHEY, CDR2 SMNVEV (reference sequence). The CDR3 extends over 17 amino acids. The CDR3 region is CASSPAGTGGENSGYTF. The CDR3 DNA reads TGTGCCAGCAGTCCGGCCGGGACAGGAGGGGAAAATAGTGGCTACACCTTC.